This T cell receptor beta chain was sequenced in a study of blood T cell repertoires in COVID-19. The overall study: From T cells, B-cell-depleted T cells, or PBMCs came the material, which was cDNA or gDNA.

Assay: immunoSEQ multiplex PCR; the TCRdb copy retains only in-frame clones and omits some. The sample consists of a few hundred thousand clones, around 88% of them appearing once. The Seattle patients, enrolled during active infection, were followed longitudinally. CDR1 is MNHEY, CDR2 SVGEGT, per germline. The CDR3 spans 15 residues. After removal of 4 bases from V and 10 bases from J, the junction contained 7 bases not matched to a gene. The chain couples TRBV6-2 or TRBV6-3 to TRBJ1-4; 12 bases fit TRBD1. The sequencing sample was made of peripheral blood. The source is a woman in her twenties or thirties with COVID-19, enrolled during active disease. CDR3 sequence reads: CASSSTGTGGGKLFF. The CDR3 DNA follows: TGTGCCAGCAGTTCTACCGGGACAGGGGGCGGAAAACTGTTTTTT.